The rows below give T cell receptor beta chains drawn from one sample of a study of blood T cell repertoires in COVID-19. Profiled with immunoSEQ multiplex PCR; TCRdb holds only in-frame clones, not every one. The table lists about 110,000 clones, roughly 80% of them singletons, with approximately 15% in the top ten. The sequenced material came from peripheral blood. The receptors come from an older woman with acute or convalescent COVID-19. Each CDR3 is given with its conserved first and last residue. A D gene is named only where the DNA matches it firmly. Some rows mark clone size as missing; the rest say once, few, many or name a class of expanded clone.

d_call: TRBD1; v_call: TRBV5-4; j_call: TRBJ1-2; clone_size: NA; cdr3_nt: TGTGCCAGCAGCGGCGGGGACAGGGTCTATGGCTACACCTTC; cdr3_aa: CASSGGDRVYGYTF
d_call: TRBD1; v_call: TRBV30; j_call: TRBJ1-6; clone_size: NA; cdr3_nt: TGTGCCTGGGACAGGGGGACAGGAGTTTTCTATAATTCACCCCTCCACTTT; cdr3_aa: CAWDRGTGVFYNSPLHF
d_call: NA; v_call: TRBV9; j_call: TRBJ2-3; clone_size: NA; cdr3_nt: TGTGCCAGCAGCCGGGGGGCCAACACAGATACGCAGTATTTT; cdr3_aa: CASSRGANTDTQYF
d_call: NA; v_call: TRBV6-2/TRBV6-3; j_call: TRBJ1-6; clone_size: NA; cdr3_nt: TGTGCCAGCAGCCTCACAGGACAGTCTTATTCACCCCTCCACTTT; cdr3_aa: CASSLTGQSYSPLHF
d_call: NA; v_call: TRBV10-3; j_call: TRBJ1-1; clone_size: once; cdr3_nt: TGTGCCATCAGTGAGCCAACAGGGAATCAACAAGCTTTCTTT; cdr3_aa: CAISEPTGNQQAFF
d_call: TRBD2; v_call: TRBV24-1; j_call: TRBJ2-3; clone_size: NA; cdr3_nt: TGTGCCACCAGTGATCCCCGGGAGGCATCTAGCACAGATACGCAGTATTTT; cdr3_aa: CATSDPREASSTDTQYF
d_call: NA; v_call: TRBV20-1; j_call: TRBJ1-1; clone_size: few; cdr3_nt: TGCGCGGTTGGGGCGACAGGAGAAGCTTTCTTT; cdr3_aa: CAVGATGEAFF
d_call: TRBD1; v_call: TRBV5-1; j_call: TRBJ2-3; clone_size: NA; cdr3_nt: TGCGCCAGCAGCTTGGGGGACAGGGGTCGTGTTGATACGCAGTATTTT; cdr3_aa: CASSLGDRGRVDTQYF
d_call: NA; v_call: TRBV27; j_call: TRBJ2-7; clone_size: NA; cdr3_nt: TGTGCCAGCAGTTCAGGCAGCCATTCCTACGAGCAGTACTTC; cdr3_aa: CASSSGSHSYEQYF
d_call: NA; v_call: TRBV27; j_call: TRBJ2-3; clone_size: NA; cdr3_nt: TGTGCCAGCAGTTTATCCGTGCCGGCGACTGTCAACACAGATACGCAGTATTTT; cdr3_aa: CASSLSVPATVNTDTQYF
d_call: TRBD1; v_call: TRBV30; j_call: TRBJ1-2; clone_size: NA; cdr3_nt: TGTGCCTGGAGTTTAAAGGACAGGGACGGCTATGGCTACACCTTC; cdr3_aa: CAWSLKDRDGYGYTF
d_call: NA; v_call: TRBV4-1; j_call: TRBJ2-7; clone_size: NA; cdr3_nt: TGCGCCAGCAGCCAGGACTTCTCGTTGGGGCAGTACTTC; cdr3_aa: CASSQDFSLGQYF
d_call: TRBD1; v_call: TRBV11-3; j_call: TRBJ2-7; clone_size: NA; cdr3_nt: TGTGCCAGCAGCCGAGCGGAGGACAGGGGTTACGAGCAGTACTTC; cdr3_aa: CASSRAEDRGYEQYF
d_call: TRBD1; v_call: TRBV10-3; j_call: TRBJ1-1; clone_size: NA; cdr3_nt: TGTGCCGCCAAGGGACAGGGGGACGGCACTGAAGCTTTCTTT; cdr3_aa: CAAKGQGDGTEAFF
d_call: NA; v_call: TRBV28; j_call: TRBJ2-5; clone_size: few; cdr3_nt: TGTGCCAGCAGTGCCCCCCGGGACACCCAAGAGACCCAGTACTTC; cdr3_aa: CASSAPRDTQETQYF
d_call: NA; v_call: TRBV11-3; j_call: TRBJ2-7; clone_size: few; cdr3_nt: TGTGCCAGCAGCCTCCGGGACACCCTAACCTCCTACGAGCAGTACTTC; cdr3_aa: CASSLRDTLTSYEQYF
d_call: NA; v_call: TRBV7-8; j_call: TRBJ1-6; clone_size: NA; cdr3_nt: TGTGCCAGCAGCTTAGTGTTGAGGGACTTCGGATATAATTCACCCCTCCACTTT; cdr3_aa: CASSLVLRDFGYNSPLHF
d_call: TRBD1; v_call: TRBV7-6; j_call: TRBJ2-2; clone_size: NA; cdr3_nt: TGTGCCAGCAGCTCCGGACAGGGGGATGTATGGTCCGGGGAGCTGTTTTTT; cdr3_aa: CASSSGQGDVWSGELFF
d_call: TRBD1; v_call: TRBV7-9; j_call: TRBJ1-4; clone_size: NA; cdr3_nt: TGTGCCAGCAGCGGGACAGGGTTTGAAAAACTGTTTTTT; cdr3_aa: CASSGTGFEKLFF
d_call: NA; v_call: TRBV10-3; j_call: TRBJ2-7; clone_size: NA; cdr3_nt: TGTGCCATCAGGGAAGACAGCTACGAGCAGTACTTC; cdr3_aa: CAIREDSYEQYF
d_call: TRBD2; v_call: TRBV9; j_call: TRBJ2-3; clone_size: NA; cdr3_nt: TGTGCCAGCAGCGTAGGGCCGGGACTAGCGGGGATAGGCACAGATACGCAGTATTTT; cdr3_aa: CASSVGPGLAGIGTDTQYF
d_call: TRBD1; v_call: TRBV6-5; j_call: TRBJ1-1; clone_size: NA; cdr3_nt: TGTGCCAGCGGCCGGACAGGGCTACGGAACACTGAAGCTTTCTTT; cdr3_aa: CASGRTGLRNTEAFF
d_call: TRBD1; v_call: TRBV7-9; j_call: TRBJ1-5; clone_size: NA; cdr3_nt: TGTGCCAGCAGCTTAGAAGTTACAGGGGGCAATCAGCCCCAGCATTTT; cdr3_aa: CASSLEVTGGNQPQHF
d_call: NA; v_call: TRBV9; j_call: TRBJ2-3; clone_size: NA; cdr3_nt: TGTGCCAGCAGCCTTTCACCTGGGGGGGCTACAGATACGCAGTATTTT; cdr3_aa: CASSLSPGGATDTQYF
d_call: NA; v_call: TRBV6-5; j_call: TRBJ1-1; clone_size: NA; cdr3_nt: TGTGCCAGCAGTTCGGGGGTACCGGGGAGTGGCACTGAAGCTTTCTTT; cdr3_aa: CASSSGVPGSGTEAFF
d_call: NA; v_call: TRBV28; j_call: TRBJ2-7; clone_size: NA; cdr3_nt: TGTGCCAGCAACTCTCCGGGTACCTACGAGCAGTACTTC; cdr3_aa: CASNSPGTYEQYF
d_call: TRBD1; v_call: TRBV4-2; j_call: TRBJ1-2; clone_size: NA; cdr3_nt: TGTGCCGGCAGCCTTCAGGACAGGGACAGTGGCTACACCTTC; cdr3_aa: CAGSLQDRDSGYTF
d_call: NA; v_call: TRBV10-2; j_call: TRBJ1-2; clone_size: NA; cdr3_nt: TGCGCCAGCAGTGGATCTGGGAGGATCAATGGCTACACCTTC; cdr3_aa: CASSGSGRINGYTF